The 3 T cell receptor beta chains given below trace back to one sample, sequenced in a study of cytomegalovirus exposure and HLA in healthy donors. 60 Vbeta and 13 Jbeta primers were used in PCR. Profiled with immunoSEQ multiplex PCR; TCRdb holds only in-frame clones, not every one. The sample lists tens of thousands of clones; less than 80% were seen once. The sequencing input was PBMCs. Receptors originate from a man aged 25 to 40 in good health and CMV-seronegative.

The CDR3 loop reads CASQGDTQYF. The DNA of the CDR3 is TGTGCCAGCCAGGGAGATACGCAGTATTTT. The chain employs TRBV7-9 and TRBJ2-3; D perhaps matches TRBD1 (5 bases). Between the trimmed V and J ends, which lost 8 bases and 5 bases, there was a span of 5 bases. Germline lookup yields CDR1 SEHNR and CDR2 FQNEAQ (reference sequence). CDR3 length: 10 residues.

V gene TRBV6-5 combines with J gene TRBJ1-3, with D perhaps matching TRBD1 (6 bases). CDR3 length equals 14 residues. V lost 2 bases to trimming and J lost 1 base, with 6 bases between them. Germline CDR1 and CDR2: MNHEY and SVGAGI. The DNA for the CDR3 is TGTGCCAGCAGTTACCAGGGGTCTGGAAACACCATATATTTT. Translated: CASSYQGSGNTIYF.

J is TRBJ1-6 and V is TRBV30; a weak D match, TRBD1 (5 bases). Trimming left V 7 bases short and J 8 bases short, with 15 bases between. The CDR3 is made up of 13 amino acids. Germline assignment: CDR1 GTSNPN and CDR2 SVGIG (reference sequence). The CDR3 protein is CASSGIEDSPLHF. The CDR3 DNA sequence: TGTGCCTCTTCAGGGATAGAGGATTCACCCCTCCACTTT.